Listed below are T cell receptor beta chains from one sample, sequenced in a study of T cell responses to AZD1222 COVID-19 vaccine. Profiling relied on immunoSEQ multiplex PCR, and the TCRdb table lists in-frame clones only, not all of them. The data contain about 85,000 clones, approximately 90% of them seen just once; the ten biggest clones take up 8%. Specimen: peripheral blood, collected 28 days after the second AZD1222 dose. These receptors were obtained from an adult who received the AZD1222 COVID-19 vaccine. The CDR3 runs from the conserved cysteine through the conserved F or W. Each record gives: V gene, J gene, D gene, clone size, CDR3 DNA, CDR3 protein. A D gene is named only where the DNA matches it firmly. A row's size may be missing; if present it is once, few, many or a size class.

>TRBV7-9|TRBJ1-1|.|.
TGTGCCAGCAGCTTGGCTCTCTTGGGGGACACTGAAGCTTTCTTT
CASSLALLGDTEAFF
>TRBV11-2|TRBJ2-3|TRBD2|.
TGTGCCAGCAGAAGCCTTGGGGGAGGGCCAAGGACAGATACGCAGTATTTT
CASRSLGGGPRTDTQYF
>TRBV27|TRBJ1-1|TRBD1|.
TGTGCCAGCAGCTCTGACAGGGACAAGAACACTGAAGCTTTCTTT
CASSSDRDKNTEAFF
>TRBV12-3/TRBV12-4|TRBJ2-4|TRBD1|.
TGTGCCAGCAGCCCAGACAGGGGAAACATTCAGTACTTC
CASSPDRGNIQYF
>TRBV27|TRBJ1-5|.|.
TGTGCCAGCAGTTCCTTGTATAGCAATCAGCCCCAGCATTTT
CASSSLYSNQPQHF
>TRBV5-4|TRBJ2-5|.|.
TGTGCCAGCAGCTTGTTGAGCGGAATACAAGAGACCCAGTACTTC
CASSLLSGIQETQYF
>TRBV28|TRBJ1-2|TRBD1|.
TGTGCCAGCAGTTTACAATCCGGGACAGGGGTGGGCTACACCTTC
CASSLQSGTGVGYTF
>TRBV24-1|TRBJ2-2|TRBD2|.
TGTGCCACCGGGGGACTAGCGGGAGTTACCGGGGAGCTGTTTTTT
CATGGLAGVTGELFF
>TRBV18|TRBJ2-7|.|.
TGTGCCAGCTCACGGTCCCAGTACGAGCAGTACTTC
CASSRSQYEQYF
>TRBV6-5|TRBJ1-5|.|.
TGTGCCAGCAGCAATAGCAATCAGCCCCAGCATTTT
CASSNSNQPQHF
>TRBV10-3|TRBJ2-3|TRBD2|.
TGTGCCGCCGCGGCGGGAGAAAATACGCAGTATTTT
CAAAAGENTQYF
>TRBV27|TRBJ2-5|TRBD2|.
TGTGCCAGCACACCCGGGACTAGCGGGAGTAGGGAGACCCAGTACTTC
CASTPGTSGSRETQYF
>TRBV3-1/TRBV3-2|TRBJ1-2|TRBD1|.
TGTGCCAGCAGCCAAAGACGGGACAGCTATGGCTACACCTTC
CASSQRRDSYGYTF
>TRBV30|TRBJ2-7|TRBD2|once
TGTGCCTGGAGTCCCCGCGCGCGGGACTACTACGAGCAGTACTTC
CAWSPRARDYYEQYF
>TRBV2|TRBJ1-3|.|.
TGTGCCAGCAGCAGCAGGGCTGGAAACACCATATATTTT
CASSSRAGNTIYF
>TRBV10-1|TRBJ1-3|.|.
TGCGCCAGCAGTGACGGTTCGGCAGGAAACACCATATATTTT
CASSDGSAGNTIYF
>TRBV2|TRBJ1-3|TRBD1|.
TGTGCCAGCAGTGAAGGTGGGACAGAAGGAAACACCATATATTTT
CASSEGGTEGNTIYF
>TRBV29-1|TRBJ2-7|TRBD1|.
TGCAGCGTTGAAATAGGGACAGCTTCCTACGAGCAGTACTTC
CSVEIGTASYEQYF
>TRBV28|TRBJ2-2|TRBD1|.
TGTGCCAGCAGTCCGGGGACAGGGAGAACCGGGGAGCTGTTTTTT
CASSPGTGRTGELFF
>TRBV3-1/TRBV3-2|TRBJ2-3|.|once
TGTGCCAGCAGCCAAGTCACAGATACGCAGTATTTT
CASSQVTDTQYF
>TRBV28|TRBJ2-2|.|.
TGTGCCAGCAGTCGGACGCCTAGCGATCCCACGAACACCGGGGAGCTGTTTTTT
CASSRTPSDPTNTGELFF
>TRBV7-6|TRBJ2-2|TRBD2|.
TGTGCCAGCAGCTTAGGGGGACTAGCGCTAAACACCGGGGAGCTGTTTTTT
CASSLGGLALNTGELFF
>TRBV7-6|TRBJ2-7|.|.
TGTGCCAGCAGCCCCCGGGACACAATTCTCTACGAGCAGTACTTC
CASSPRDTILYEQYF
>TRBV29-1|TRBJ2-7|TRBD2|few
TGCAGCGTAACTAGCGGAGCTTACGAGCAGTACTTC
CSVTSGAYEQYF
>TRBV10-3|TRBJ1-6|TRBD1|.
TGTGCCCTCGGGGAGGGGGCAAATTCACCCCTCCACTTT
CALGEGANSPLHF
>TRBV5-6|TRBJ2-5|TRBD2|.
TGTGCCAGCAGCTTGCTGGCGGGAGTTTTTGAGACCCAGTACTTC
CASSLLAGVFETQYF
>TRBV11-2|TRBJ2-3|.|.
TGTGCCAGCAGCTTAGGGCCTTACAGGATAACTAGCACAGATACGCAGTATTTT
CASSLGPYRITSTDTQYF
>TRBV5-1|TRBJ2-2|.|.
TGCGCCAGCAGCTTGGCCGGGGAAGGCGGGGAGCTGTTTTTT
CASSLAGEGGELFF
>TRBV6-2/TRBV6-3|TRBJ1-4|.|.
TGTGCCAGCAGTTACTCCGGGGCAGGGGATAATGAAAAACTGTTTTTT
CASSYSGAGDNEKLFF
>TRBV19|TRBJ1-2|.|.
TGTGCCAGTAGTGCAACAACAGGGATGGAGCATGGCTACACCTTC
CASSATTGMEHGYTF
>TRBV3-1/TRBV3-2|TRBJ2-3|TRBD2|.
TGTGCCAGCAGGCTCAGCCCAGCGGGAGTTGGTACGCAGTATTTT
CASRLSPAGVGTQYF
>TRBV28|TRBJ1-2|.|.
TGTGCCAGCAGTCCCGGGCTCCTCTATGGCTACACCTTC
CASSPGLLYGYTF
>TRBV19|TRBJ2-7|TRBD2|.
TGTGCCAGTAGTTACGGCGGGAGGGCCGGTTACGAGCAGTACTTC
CASSYGGRAGYEQYF
>TRBV5-1|TRBJ1-4|TRBD1|.
TGCGCCAGCAGCTTGGGGGACAGGGCCGGCGAAAAACTGTTTTTT
CASSLGDRAGEKLFF
>TRBV24-1|TRBJ1-1|.|.
TGTGCCACCAGTGATTTGAGGGCTTTCTTT
CATSDLRAFF
>TRBV28|TRBJ1-3|.|.
TGTGCCAGCAGCAAAGGGGGTTGGGGTCGTTCCTCTGGAAACACCATATATTTT
CASSKGGWGRSSGNTIYF
>TRBV18|TRBJ1-4|.|.
TGTGCCAGCTCACCCCTCGGAGTCGAGGAAAAACTGTTTTTT
CASSPLGVEEKLFF
>TRBV27|TRBJ1-5|.|.
TGTGCCAGCAGTTTACAGGGAGGGCAGCCCCAGCATTTT
CASSLQGGQPQHF
>TRBV7-9|TRBJ1-2|.|.
TGTGCCAGCAGCCCCTCCACAGGCAACTATGGCTACACCTTC
CASSPSTGNYGYTF
>TRBV28|TRBJ2-5|TRBD1|.
TGTGCCAGCAGTCCAAGACAGGGTGGGGAGACCCAGTACTTC
CASSPRQGGETQYF
>TRBV21-1|TRBJ2-7|.|.
TGTGCCAGCAGCAAAGACCACAGGGGCTACGAGCAGTACTTC
CASSKDHRGYEQYF
>TRBV18|TRBJ2-7|.|.
TGTGCCAGCTCACTAGGCTCCGGGGTCCCCTACGAGCAGTACTTC
CASSLGSGVPYEQYF
>TRBV24-1|TRBJ2-7|TRBD2|.
TGTGCCACCAGTGACAGCTCCGGGACTAGTGGATCCTACGAGCAGTACTTC
CATSDSSGTSGSYEQYF
>TRBV9|TRBJ2-5|.|.
TGTGCCAGCATTCAGGGGTTATGGGAGACCCAGTACTTC
CASIQGLWETQYF
>TRBV30|TRBJ2-5|TRBD1|once
TGTGCCTGGAGTCGGGACAGGGGGGAGACCCAGTACTTC
CAWSRDRGETQYF
>TRBV4-1|TRBJ2-5|.|.
TGCGCCAGCAGCCAAGATCGCGGGTACCAAGAGACCCAGTACTTC
CASSQDRGYQETQYF
>TRBV19|TRBJ1-2|.|.
TGTGCCAGTAGTATATCGGTTTATGGCTACACCTTC
CASSISVYGYTF
>TRBV5-1|TRBJ2-7|TRBD2|.
TGCGCCAGCAGCTTGGGACTAGCGGGAAACACCTACGAGCAGTACTTC
CASSLGLAGNTYEQYF
>TRBV5-1|TRBJ2-1|.|.
TGCGCCAGCAGCTTGGTATCTTTCAATGAGCAGTTCTTC
CASSLVSFNEQFF
>TRBV7-3|TRBJ2-5|.|.
TGTGCCAGCAGCCCCACCGCGGCTGCCGCTCAAGAGACCCAGTACTTC
CASSPTAAAAQETQYF
>TRBV3-1/TRBV3-2|TRBJ2-1|.|.
TGTGCCAGCAGCCCGCCACGTAGGACTTCCTCCTACAATGAGCAGTTCTTC
CASSPPRRTSSYNEQFF
>TRBV28|TRBJ1-1|.|.
TGTGCCAGCAGTTCCACCCTCCAGGGCCTTGAAGCTTTCTTT
CASSSTLQGLEAFF
>TRBV6-2/TRBV6-3|TRBJ2-7|.|.
TGTGCCAGCAGCCATCCGGGGCCGCCTAACGAGCAGTACTTC
CASSHPGPPNEQYF
>TRBV5-1|TRBJ2-5|TRBD1|few
TGCGCCAGCAGCTTGGCCCGGGGACAGGGGGAGACCCAGTACTTC
CASSLARGQGETQYF
>TRBV4-1|TRBJ1-1|.|.
TGCGCCAGCAGCCCAGTAGGGAGGGTGAACACTGAAGCTTTCTTT
CASSPVGRVNTEAFF